This T cell receptor (beta chain) was retrieved from a study of radiation and T cells in renal cell carcinoma. The length of the CDR3 is 13 residues. Trimming took 0 bases from V and 5 from J, leaving 5 bases between them. Germline assignment: CDR1 SGHAT and CDR2 FQNNGV. Clones were sequenced by immunoSEQ multiplex PCR, and TCRdb holds only the in-frame ones, with some missing. Of roughly 140,000 clones listed, about 91% are singletons. Sample time point: blood 2 weeks post-SBRT. Treatment indicated: 15 Gy SBRT to primary tumor, nephrectomy 4 weeks later. The chain employs TRBV11-2 and TRBJ2-1; D is unresolved. The sequence was obtained from a woman aged 45-65 years with renal cell carcinoma. The sample consisted of blood, taken from a patient whose treatment included radiotherapy and nephrectomy. CDR3 DNA sequence: TGTGCCAGCAGCTTAGAACAGCACAATGAGCAGTTCTTC. Protein product: CASSLEQHNEQFF.